This entry lists 30 T cell receptor beta chains sequenced from one sample in a study of regulatory T cells in long-lasting Graves disease. Time point given: newly diagnosed GD, antithyroid drugs for less than 3 months. PBMC RNA served as the TCR library source. The authors built TCR beta libraries using iRepertoire HTBI primers and Arm-PCR of CDR3 regions. A single record per CDR3 protein comes from TCRdb applying MiXCR to the multiplex PCR reads. The sample holds 350,000 to 450,000 distinct CDR3 sequences, around 15% seen once. This sample was shared with a second study, whose subject was T cells in Graves' hyperthyroidism and ophthalmopathy.

The starting material was peripheral blood mononuclear cells (PBMCs), obtained at new diagnosis, from a patient treated with antithyroid drugs. The receptors come from a man aged 40-49 years with Graves disease.

The gene calls are TRBV29-1 and TRBJ1-2; D gene uncertain. Deletions cut 0 bases from V and 2 bases from J, with 13 bases between. This CDR3 is built from 15 residues. Looked up from germline, CDR1 is SQVTM and CDR2 is ANQGSEA. CDR3 nucleotides: TGCAGCGTTGAAGATCCGCAGGCTTGGAACTATGGCTACACCTTC. Its protein is CSVEDPQAWNYGYTF.

This clonotype has at least ten counts. V and J are TRBV5-4 and TRBJ2-5, with D perhaps being TRBD1 or TRBD2 (5 bases each). Germline-derived CDR1 and CDR2 are SGHNT and YYREEE (reference sequence). The CDR3 is 15 residues long. The ends were cut back, 5 bases at V and 7 bases at J, with 21 bases in the middle. The CDR3 reads CASRGDITGLGTQYF. In nucleotides, the CDR3 is TGTGCCAGCAGGGGGGATATTACTGGCCTGGGGACCCAGTACTTC. The whole variable domain, remainder taken from reference TRBV5-4 and TRBJ2-5, is ETGVTQSPTHLIKTRGQQVTLRCSSQSGHNTVSWYQQALGQGPQFIFQYYREEENGRGNFPPRFSGLQFPNYSSELNVNALELDDSALYLCASRGDITGLGTQYFGPGTRLLVL.

In this sample, this clonotype turned up many times. The chain links TRBV11-2 to TRBJ2-2; perhaps TRBD2 as D (7 bases). V was shortened by 5 bases and J by 5 bases, with 18 bases between the two germline ends. The CDR3 is 16 residues long. CDR1 and CDR2 from the germline V gene are SGHAT and FQNNGV. The CDR3 protein is CASSPRRGGGTGELFF. The CDR3 coding sequence is TGTGCCAGCAGCCCCCGGAGGGGGGGCGGGACCGGGGAGCTGTTTTTT.

The V call is TRBV12-5, the J call TRBJ2-2; unclear D gene. The CDR3 loop spans 12 amino acids. Germline V CDR1 and CDR2: LGHNT, FRNRAP. With 6 bases removed from V and 5 bases from J, the gap between germline ends came to 7 bases. This CDR3 is CASGGRTGELFF. As DNA, the CDR3 is TGTGCTAGTGGAGGGCGGACCGGGGAGCTGTTTTTT.

The rearrangement links TRBV30 to TRBJ2-2, with 7 bases matching TRBD1. The CDR3 extends over 14 amino acids. In germline, CDR1 is GTSNPN, CDR2 SVGIG (reference sequence). V lost 1 base to trimming and J lost 6 bases; unmatched junction nucleotides: 5. For the CDR3, the DNA is TGTGCCTGGAGTGCGGGGACAGTTCCCGGGGAGCTGTTTTTT. Translation gives CAWSAGTVPGELFF. The full variable domain, its missing parts supplied by reference TRBV30 and TRBJ2-2, is SQTIHQWPATLVQPVGSPLSLECTVEGTSNPNLYWYRQAAGRGLQLLFYSVGIGQISSEVPQNLSASRPQDRQFILSSKKLLLSDSGFYLCAWSAGTVPGELFFGEGSRLTVL.

The sample holds a few counts of this clonotype. A far larger clone lies a single base away; this is likely a read error. The chain is built from TRBV7-3 and TRBJ2-7; 8 nucleotides line up with TRBD1. The CDR3 loop spans 15 amino acids. With 1 base clipped from V and 7 bases from J, the junction kept 9 bases outside the gene matches. Per the germline V gene, CDR1 is SGHTA and CDR2 is FQGTGA. The CDR3 spells CASSLIQGAGDEQYF. CDR3 in DNA: TGTGCCAGCAGCTTAATTCAGGGGGCGGGCGATGAGCAGTACTTC.

The V and J genes are TRBV6-2 or TRBV6-3 and TRBJ1-4; D is uncertain. This CDR3 spans 14 amino acids. V was clipped by 2 bases and J by 2 bases, with 6 bases between them. Germline V lookup: CDR1 MNHEY, CDR2 SVGEGT. This chain's CDR3 is CASSYEGTNEKLFF. CDR3 bases: TGTGCCAGCAGTTACGAGGGCACTAATGAAAAACTGTTTTTT.

This clonotype appeared many times. The chain couples TRBV20-1 to TRBJ1-4; D is possibly TRBD1 (5 bases). The germline CDR1 and CDR2 sequences are DFQATT and SNEGSKA (reference sequence). The CDR3 runs 12 residues. Trimming pared 5 bases from V and 5 bases from J, leaving 9 bases between. CDR3 nucleotide sequence: TGCAGTGCTTACAGACAGAATGAAAAACTGTTTTTT. Translating it yields CSAYRQNEKLFF.

This clonotype was observed at least ten times. V usage is TRBV6-2 or TRBV6-3 and J usage is TRBJ2-7; D not resolved. The CDR3 length is 13 residues. The V end lost 4 bases, the J end lost 4 bases, and 11 bases lay between the germline ends. From germline, CDR1 is MNHEY and CDR2 SVGEGT. CDR3 DNA: TGTGCCAGCAGTTCCGACTGGATTTACGAGCAGTACTTC. It encodes CASSSDWIYEQYF.

This clonotype was detected ten times or more. The V call is TRBV18, the J call TRBJ2-4; a weak D match, TRBD2 (5 bases). This CDR3 region has 13 residues. The V gene lost 4 bases and the J gene lost 5 bases, with 9 bases spanning the gap. Germline V lookup: CDR1 KGHSH, CDR2 LQKENI. The DNA of the CDR3 is TGTGCCAGCTCACTCGACGGGGAAAACATTCAGTACTTC. Its translation is CASSLDGENIQYF.

The V gene is TRBV28, the J gene TRBJ1-5; 7 bases line up with TRBD1. CDR1 is MDHEN, CDR2 SYDVKM, per germline. The CDR3 is 17 amino acids. The J segment lost 2 bases and the V segment lost 5 bases, leaving 12 bases of the junction unmatched. Here the CDR3 reads CASSGDREGYRNQPQHF. CDR3 coding DNA: TGTGCCAGCAGTGGCGACAGGGAAGGGTATCGCAATCAGCCCCAGCATTTT.

The J gene is TRBJ1-6, the V gene TRBV7-2, with D uncertain. The length of the CDR3 is 14 residues. Deletions cut 7 bases from V and 6 bases from J, with 13 bases between. CDR1 and CDR2 (germline): SGHTA, FQGNSA. The CDR3 region is CASTARSFNSPLHF. The CDR3 region has the DNA TGTGCCAGCACCGCCCGGAGTTTTAATTCACCCCTCCACTTT.

This clonotype was detected ten times or more. The chain recombines TRBV30 with TRBJ2-3; 10 bases align to TRBD2. Trimming took 2 bases from V and 6 from J; bases not matched to a gene: 5. Germline V lookup: CDR1 GTSNPN, CDR2 SVGIG (reference sequence). The CDR3 loop spans 14 amino acids. The DNA of the CDR3 is TGTGCCTGGAGTTACAGCGGGGGGGGTGATACGCAGTATTTT. Translated: CAWSYSGGGDTQYF.

This clonotype was observed once. The gene calls are TRBV2 and TRBJ2-7; D possibly matches TRBD1 or TRBD2 (5 bases each). This CDR3 spans 18 amino acids. CDR1 and CDR2 from the germline V gene are SNHLY and FYNNEI. Trimming shortened V by 7 bases and J by 3 bases, and 28 bases separated the two germline ends. The CDR3 protein is CASKTGTGSTPGHYEQYF. CDR3 DNA sequence: TGTGCCAGCAAAACCGGGACGGGCTCAACCCCAGGACACTACGAGCAGTACTTC.

This clonotype was seen a handful of times. The J gene is TRBJ2-5, the V gene TRBV4-3, with unresolved D. The V and J ends lost 0 bases and 9 bases respectively, with 17 bases between them. The CDR3 has 15 amino acids. The germline V gene encodes CDR1 LGHNA and CDR2 YSLEER. DNA of the CDR3: TGCGCCAGCAGCCAAGATCGATTGGGAAGTGGGGCCCAGTACTTC. Translated: CASSQDRLGSGAQYF.

This clonotype has a count of ten or more. This sequence joins TRBV27 and TRBJ2-3; weak D call: TRBD1 (6 bases). The germline V gene has CDR1 MNHEY and CDR2 SMNVEV (reference sequence). V shed 7 bases and J shed 0 bases, with 17 bases lying between them. The CDR3 totals 16 residues. In DNA form, the CDR3 reads TGTGCCAGCAAGGGACACAAAAGACCTAGCACAGATACGCAGTATTTT. This codes for CASKGHKRPSTDTQYF.

The chain has TRBV5-4 and TRBJ2-3; 8 positions agree with TRBD1. The CDR3 runs 17 residues. Per germline, CDR1 SGHNT and CDR2 YYREEE (reference sequence). The V segment lost 0 bases and the J segment 0 bases; nucleotides outside the gene matches: 6. The CDR3 region is CASSLALWTGSTDTQYF. The CDR3 nucleotides are TGTGCCAGCAGCTTGGCCCTTTGGACAGGGAGCACAGATACGCAGTATTTT.

To note about this clonotype: A much larger clone differs by one base, so this may be a read error. This rearrangement joins TRBV6-2 or TRBV6-3 to TRBJ2-7, with 8 bases fitting TRBD1. The germline gives CDR1 MNHEY, CDR2 SVGEGT. This CDR3 contains 13 residues. Unmatched junction bases numbered 7, after V lost 5 bases and J lost 7 bases. In nucleotides, the CDR3 is TGTGCCAGCAGTGAAGCAGGGGGCAATGAGCAGTACTTC. Its translation is CASSEAGGNEQYF.

About this clonotype itself: Given a much more abundant clone one base away, this may be a read error. This rearrangement joins TRBV6-1 to TRBJ2-7; D not certain. Germline values: CDR1 MNHNS, CDR2 SASEGT. This CDR3 has 13 amino acids. The CDR3 DNA reads TGTGCCAGCACTGGTTGGAGAAATTACGAGCAGTGCTTC. Translating it yields CASTGWRNYEQCF.

The rearrangement links TRBV7-8 to TRBJ1-3; D perhaps matches TRBD1 (6 bases). This CDR3 contains 15 residues. Between the trimmed V and J ends, which lost 3 bases and 4 bases, there was a span of 13 bases. The germline V gene has CDR1 SGHVS and CDR2 FQNEAQ. The DNA of the CDR3 is TGTGCCAGCAGCTTCTTACAGGGTGGCGGAAACACCATATATTTT. Protein: CASSFLQGGGNTIYF.

With regard to this clonotype: It differs at one base from a far larger clone, so likely a read error. The chain employs TRBV7-3 and TRBJ2-5; D is perhaps TRBD2 (5 bases). The CDR3 spans 15 residues. Germline CDR1 is SGHTA and CDR2 is FQGTGA. CDR3 protein: CAGSLKRVGGETQYF. CDR3 nucleotides: TGTGCCGGCAGCTTAAAGAGGGTCGGAGGAGAGACCCAGTACTTC.

Many counts were recorded for this clonotype. This chain connects TRBV18 to TRBJ1-6; 10 bases are a match to TRBD1. The CDR3 is made up of 15 amino acids. Germline V gives CDR1 KGHSH, CDR2 LQKENI. Trimming cost V 4 bases and J 8 bases; bases outside gene matches: 5. CDR3 loop: CASSRDRGGDSPLHF. DNA of the CDR3: TGTGCCAGCTCACGGGACAGGGGAGGGGATTCACCCCTCCACTTT.

In this sample, this clonotype turned up a few times. The rearrangement joins TRBV2 to TRBJ2-2; D uncertain. This CDR3 contains 14 residues. V was clipped by 3 bases and J by 0 bases, with 5 bases between them. Germline CDR1 is SNHLY and CDR2 is FYNNEI. The CDR3 is CASSDRANTGELFF. CDR3 DNA sequence: TGTGCCAGCAGTGATAGAGCGAACACCGGGGAGCTGTTTTTT. The whole variable domain, remainder taken from reference TRBV2 and TRBJ2-2, is EPEVTQTPSHQVTQMGQEVILRCVPISNHLYFYWYRQILGQKVEFLVSFYNNEISEKSEIFDDQFSVERPDGSNFTLKIRSTKLEDSAMYFCASSDRANTGELFFGEGSRLTVL.

This clonotype has ten or more counts. The chain links TRBV6-1 to TRBJ2-5; 9 bases match TRBD1. The J segment lost 5 bases and the V segment lost 6 bases, leaving 1 base of the junction unmatched. This CDR3 has 12 amino acids. Germline V lookup: CDR1 MNHNS, CDR2 SASEGT. The CDR3 region is CASRTGGETQYF. CDR3 nucleotides: TGTGCCAGCAGGACAGGGGGGGAGACCCAGTACTTC.

This clonotype was recorded a few times. V and J are TRBV24-1 and TRBJ2-7; 9 nucleotides line up with TRBD1. Germline V CDR1 and CDR2: KGHDR, SFDVKD. The CDR3 is made up of 14 amino acids. The V segment lost 3 bases and the J segment 4 bases; nucleotides outside the gene matches: 3. CDR3 sequence reads: CATSDGTGIYEQYF. CDR3 bases: TGTGCCACCAGTGATGGGACAGGGATTTACGAGCAGTACTTC.

This clonotype has a count of ten or more. The chain employs TRBV30 and TRBJ2-7; D possibly corresponds to TRBD1 (5 bases). Germline V gene data show CDR1 as GTSNPN and CDR2 as SVGIG (reference sequence). The CDR3 has 14 amino acids. V gave up 1 base and J gave up 5 bases, with 15 bases separating them. CDR3 residues: CAWSDFSGSNEQYF. CDR3 nucleotides: TGTGCCTGGAGTGATTTTTCAGGGTCAAACGAGCAGTACTTC.

This clonotype was observed many times. V is TRBV28 and J is TRBJ2-7, with D unclear. The CDR3 has 10 amino acids. The germline V gene encodes CDR1 MDHEN and CDR2 SYDVKM. Trimming removed 3 bases from V and 7 bases from J, with 4 bases in between. CDR3 bases: TGTGCCAGCAGTTTGAGAGAGCAGTACTTC. Protein: CASSLREQYF.

The chain couples TRBV28 to TRBJ2-7; 8 nucleotides align to TRBD2. CDR3 length equals 17 residues. J was trimmed by 0 bases and V by 5 bases; bases with no gene match: 12. The germline CDR1 and CDR2 sequences are MDHEN and SYDVKM. CDR3 in amino acids: CASSPDGGGALSYEQYF. CDR3 bases: TGTGCCAGCAGTCCCGACGGGGGGGGGGCCCTCTCCTACGAGCAGTACTTC.

The V gene is TRBV5-6, the J gene TRBJ2-3; D perhaps matches TRBD2 (5 bases). The germline CDR1 and CDR2 sequences are SGHDT and YYEEEE. V lost 1 base, J lost 1 base, and 16 bases lay in between. This CDR3 has 17 residues. The CDR3 loop is CASSLTTGERGTDTQYF. CDR3 DNA sequence: TGTGCCAGCAGCTTGACGACTGGGGAGCGAGGCACAGATACGCAGTATTTT.

This clonotype was found a few times. The rearrangement joins TRBV4-3 to TRBJ1-5, with D perhaps matching TRBD1 (5 bases). CDR1 and CDR2 (germline): LGHNA, YSLEER. V lost 1 base, J lost 7 bases, and 14 bases lay in between. CDR3 length equals 15 residues. The CDR3 protein is CASSQVQAPSQPQHF. DNA of the CDR3: TGCGCCAGCAGCCAAGTACAGGCCCCCTCCCAGCCCCAGCATTTT.